This entry is about one T cell receptor beta chain. The data are from a study of blood T cell repertoires in COVID-19. The CDR3 length is 15 residues. Germline CDR1 reads MRHNA; CDR2 reads SNTAGT. V shed 2 bases and J 1 base; nucleotides not matched to a gene: 0. Method: immunoSEQ multiplex PCR; TCRdb's copy keeps in-frame clones and lacks some. The repertoire consists of approximately 120,000 clones, with roughly 86% occurring once and the leading ten covering around 5%. The sample comprised peripheral blood. This chain links TRBV6-4 with TRBJ2-5; 11 bases fit TRBD2. The receptor comes from a human donor in a cohort sampled during active COVID-19. The chain's CDR3 is CASSDGLAGQETQYF. As DNA, the CDR3 is TGTGCCAGCAGTGACGGACTAGCGGGCCAAGAGACCCAGTACTTC.